These 19 T cell receptor beta chains were all obtained from the same sample, sequenced in a study of OX40 agonist ivuxolimab in advanced cancers. Profiling relied on immunoSEQ multiplex PCR, and the TCRdb table lists in-frame clones only, not all of them. Here the sample spans under 100,000 clones, roughly 90% being singletons. The sequences come from CD4+ or CD8+ T cells sorted from blood, collected in a trial of the OX40 agonist ivuxolimab. The receptors come from an adult with an advanced solid tumor such as melanoma, head and neck, liver or kidney cancer.

J is TRBJ2-3 and V is TRBV9; 8 bases map to TRBD1. The V gene end was trimmed by 0 bases and the J gene end by 6 bases; junction bases not matched to a gene: 6. Germline-derived CDR1 and CDR2 are SGDLS and YYNGEE. The CDR3 has 15 residues. The CDR3 DNA reads as TGTGCCAGCAGCGTAGTCGCAGGGGGCTTGGATACGCAGTATTTT. This codes for CASSVVAGGLDTQYF. Filled out from reference TRBV9 and TRBJ2-3, the complete variable domain reads DSGVTQTPKHLITATGQRVTLRCSPRSGDLSVYWYQQSLDQGLQFLIQYYNGEERAKGNILERFSAQQFPDLHSELNLSSLELGDSALYFCASSVVAGGLDTQYFGPGTRLTVL.

The chain recombines TRBV9 with TRBJ2-3; a possible D gene is TRBD1 (5 bases). The V gene's germline CDR1 is SGDLS and CDR2 YYNGEE. CDR3 length: 16 amino acids. The germline V and J ends were trimmed by 0 bases and 0 bases, with 11 bases remaining between them. The CDR3 DNA sequence: TGTGCCAGCAGCGTAGGCTTAGGGGTAAGCACAGATACGCAGTATTTT. Protein product: CASSVGLGVSTDTQYF.

This clone was recorded only once. The J gene is TRBJ2-1, the V gene TRBV7-9, with 9 nucleotides matching TRBD2. J lost 8 bases, V lost 5 bases, and 13 bases had no gene match. The CDR3 is 16 amino acids. The germline V gene has CDR1 SEHNR and CDR2 FQNEAQ (reference sequence). The CDR3 DNA sequence: TGTGCCAGCAGCCGATCTCTGCGGGGGGGCCCCCATGAGCAGTTCTTC. It codes for CASSRSLRGGPHEQFF.

The V gene is TRBV7-2, the J gene TRBJ2-1, with 7 bases matching TRBD2. After removal of 2 bases from V and 0 bases from J, the junction contained 1 base not matched to a gene. The CDR3 covers 15 residues. From germline, CDR1 is SGHTA and CDR2 FQGNSA. The CDR3 DNA follows: TGTGCCAGCAGCTTAACGGGGGGCTCCTACAATGAGCAGTTCTTC. Residues: CASSLTGGSYNEQFF.

This clone appeared a few times. The chain joins TRBV7-9 to TRBJ1-3; no definite D call. Germline V gene lookup returns CDR1 SEHNR and CDR2 FQNEAQ (reference sequence). There are 16 residues in the CDR3. Trimming took off 0 bases at V and 0 bases at J, with 9 bases between the two ends. CDR3 in amino acids: CASSLAGSYSGNTIYF. The CDR3 nucleotides read TGTGCCAGCAGCTTAGCTGGGTCATACTCTGGAAACACCATATATTTT.

To note about this clone: The junction departs from the called germline gene at one end, perhaps through a read error. Other nucleotide sequences in the sample specify the same CDR3. The rearrangement links TRBV30 to TRBJ2-7, with TRBD1 identical over 9 bases. The CDR3 is 14 amino acids. Germline loops: CDR1 GTSNPN, CDR2 SVGIG (reference sequence). The CDR3 sequence is CAWSGTGQGGEQYF. The CDR3 region has the DNA TGCGCCTGGAGTGGGACAGGGCAGGGAGGCGAGCAGTACTTC. Full variable domain (rest looked up from reference TRBV30 and TRBJ2-7): SQTIHQWPATLVQPVGSPLSLECTVEGTSNPNLYWYRQAAGRGLQLLFYSVGIGQISSEVPQNLSASRPQDRQFILSSKKLLLSDSGFYLCAWSGTGQGGEQYFGPGTRLTVT.

This clone was seen a handful of times. The rearrangement links TRBV6-4 to TRBJ1-5; weak D call: TRBD1 (5 bases). V was pared by 2 bases and J by 2 bases, with 7 bases between. Looked up from germline, CDR1 is MRHNA and CDR2 is SNTAGT. CDR3 size: 14 residues. The CDR3 DNA is TGTGCCAGCAGTGACCAGGGAGGCAATCAGCCCCAGCATTTT. As protein: CASSDQGGNQPQHF.

CDR3 sequence: CASSLEVSYEQYF. The CDR3 nucleotides are TGCGCCAGCAGCTTAGAGGTCTCCTACGAGCAGTACTTC. The V call is TRBV5-1, the J call TRBJ2-7; unclear D gene. Trimming pared 2 bases from V and 0 bases from J, leaving 6 bases between. CDR1 and CDR2 (germline): SGHRS, YFSETQ. This CDR3 region has 13 residues.

This clone was detected once. V is TRBV14 and J is TRBJ2-4, with D perhaps assigned TRBD1 or TRBD2 (5 bases each). The CDR3 covers 14 residues. Germline V CDR1 and CDR2: SGHDN, FVKESK. Trimming took off 1 base at V and 3 bases at J, with 7 bases between the two ends. CDR3 nucleotide sequence: TGTGCCAGCAGCCAAGGGGACCGCAAAAACATTCAGTACTTC. Translated: CASSQGDRKNIQYF.

The chain joins TRBV5-1 to TRBJ1-4; D remains ambiguous. CDR1 and CDR2 from the germline V gene are SGHRS and YFSETQ. The CDR3 length is 14 residues. Trimming left V 2 bases short and J 5 bases short, with 10 bases between. The CDR3, as DNA: TGCGCCAGCAGCTTAGAAGGGAGGAATGAAAAACTGTTTTTT. Its protein is CASSLEGRNEKLFF.

This chain connects TRBV25-1 to TRBJ1-6; D might be TRBD1 (6 bases). V lost 5 bases, J lost 6 bases, and 14 bases lay in between. In germline, CDR1 is MGHDK, CDR2 SYGVNS. The CDR3 loop spans 15 amino acids. This chain's CDR3 is CASSTGAPVNSPLHF. In DNA form, the CDR3 reads TGTGCCAGCAGTACGGGGGCGCCCGTTAATTCACCCCTCCACTTT. Filled out from reference TRBV25-1 and TRBJ1-6, the complete variable domain reads EADIYQTPRYLVIGTGKKITLECSQTMGHDKMYWYQQDPGMELHLIHYSYGVNSTEKGDLSSESTVSRIRTEHFPLTLESARPSHTSQYLCASSTGAPVNSPLHFGNGTRLTVT.

This chain's CDR3 is CASSVGQGLADTQYF. The CDR3 DNA reads TGTGCCAGCAGCGTAGGCCAGGGGCTCGCAGATACGCAGTATTTT. The chain recombines TRBV9 with TRBJ2-3; perhaps TRBD1 as D (6 bases). Germline assignment: CDR1 SGDLS and CDR2 YYNGEE. V lost 0 bases to trimming and J lost 4 bases, with 12 bases between them. The CDR3 runs to 15 residues.

J is TRBJ2-1 and V is TRBV13; D uncertain. Germline V gene data show CDR1 as PRHDT and CDR2 as FYEKMQ (reference sequence). Trimming took 5 bases from V and 4 from J, leaving 9 bases between them. The CDR3 totals 13 residues. The CDR3, as DNA: TGTGCCAGCAGCCATCCATTTTACAATGAGCAGTTCTTC. This encodes CASSHPFYNEQFF.

The table lists this clone with a count of one. The CDR3 bases are TGTGCCAGCAGTTTTATTCAGGGGGGGACAGATACGCAGTATTTT. It yields the protein CASSFIQGGTDTQYF. V and J are TRBV28 and TRBJ2-3; D possibly matches TRBD1 or TRBD2 (7 bases each). The CDR3 contains 15 residues. Trimming left V 3 bases short and J 3 bases short, with 13 bases between. Germline V gene data show CDR1 as MDHEN and CDR2 as SYDVKM.

V usage is TRBV11-2 and J usage is TRBJ2-7; D tentatively fits TRBD1 or TRBD2 (5 bases each). Germline CDR1 SGHAT, CDR2 FQNNGV. CDR3 length: 17 amino acids. V lost 5 bases to trimming and J lost 1 base, with 21 bases between them. The chain's CDR3 is CASSRERGTVSSYEQYF. Here the CDR3 DNA reads TGTGCCAGCAGCCGAGAACGAGGGACCGTGAGTTCCTACGAGCAGTACTTC. Full variable domain (missing parts from reference TRBV11-2 and TRBJ2-7): EAGVAQSPRYKIIEKRQSVAFWCNPISGHATLYWYQQILGQGPKLLIQFQNNGVVDDSQLPKDRFSAERLKGVDSTLKIQPAKLEDSAVYLCASSRERGTVSSYEQYFGPGTRLTVT.

The rearrangement links TRBV5-1 to TRBJ2-1; 9 nucleotides line up with TRBD1. Germline V CDR1 and CDR2: SGHRS, YFSETQ. This CDR3 has 15 residues. V dropped 4 bases and J dropped 6; count of bases not matched to a gene: 8. DNA for the CDR3: TGCGCCAGCAGCCTGGGACAGGGTATGATCAATGAGCAGTTCTTC. Translating it yields CASSLGQGMINEQFF.

The genes are TRBV11-2 and TRBJ2-3; 7 bases line up with TRBD2. V shed 6 bases and J 2 bases; nucleotides not matched to a gene: 11. Looked up from germline, CDR1 is SGHAT and CDR2 is FQNNGV. CDR3 length: 16 residues. CDR3 protein: CASSLQGRVDTDTQYF. The CDR3 nucleotides read TGTGCCAGCAGTCTACAAGGGAGGGTGGACACAGATACGCAGTATTTT. The full variable domain, its missing parts supplied by reference TRBV11-2 and TRBJ2-3, is EAGVAQSPRYKIIEKRQSVAFWCNPISGHATLYWYQQILGQGPKLLIQFQNNGVVDDSQLPKDRFSAERLKGVDSTLKIQPAKLEDSAVYLCASSLQGRVDTDTQYFGPGTRLTVL.

The chain recombines TRBV6-1 with TRBJ1-2, with 8 positions matching TRBD1. The CDR3 has 14 amino acids. CDR1 is MNHNS and CDR2 is SASEGT in the germline V gene. V was clipped by 0 bases and J by 6 bases; unmatched bases: 3. CDR3 residues: CASSEATTGDGYTF. The CDR3 bases are TGTGCCAGCAGTGAAGCGACGACAGGGGATGGCTACACCTTC.

The J gene is TRBJ1-4, the V gene TRBV5-1; no definite D call. In germline, CDR1 is SGHRS, CDR2 YFSETQ. The CDR3 sequence is 15 residues long. V was clipped by 4 bases and J by 3 bases, with 13 bases between them. The CDR3 here is CASSKTGPPNEKLFF. The CDR3 bases are TGCGCCAGCAGCAAGACCGGGCCGCCTAATGAAAAACTGTTTTTT.